A single sample gave rise to the 9 T cell receptor beta chains below, sequenced in a study of T cell responses to AZD1222 COVID-19 vaccine. The method was immunoSEQ multiplex PCR; TCRdb's version includes in-frame clones alone and lacks a portion of them. The profile covers 90,000 to 120,000 clones, with around nine tenths appearing a single time and 2.5% to 3.5% taken by the ten largest. The material sequenced was peripheral blood, taken 28 days after the second dose of the MenACWY control vaccine. Receptors originate from an adult who received the MenACWY meningococcal vaccine as a control.

The chain links TRBV28 to TRBJ1-4, with 7 bases lining up with TRBD1. V lost 1 base and J lost 5; bases outside the gene matches: 4. This CDR3 has 15 amino acids. Germline V gene sequence: CDR1 MDHEN, CDR2 SYDVKM. CDR3 in amino acids: CASSLSTTGNEKLFF. In nucleotides, the CDR3 is TGTGCCAGCAGTTTATCTACGACAGGGAATGAAAAACTGTTTTTT.

The V and J genes are TRBV5-8 and TRBJ1-5; the D gene is possibly TRBD1 (5 bases). Germline V gives CDR1 SGHTS, CDR2 YDEGEE. Trimming took 1 base from V and 8 from J, leaving 13 bases between them. This CDR3 has 14 amino acids. CDR3: CASSLSQGGKPQHF. The CDR3 DNA reads as TGTGCCAGCAGCTTGAGTCAGGGTGGAAAGCCCCAGCATTTT.

The rearrangement uses TRBV4-1 and TRBJ1-4, with a weak D call TRBD1 (6 bases). Germline CDR1 is MGHRA and CDR2 is YSYEKL. CDR3 length equals 16 residues. V lost 4 bases to trimming and J lost 8 bases, with 20 bases between them. CDR3 in amino acids: CASSPRGDFVNEKLFF. DNA of the CDR3: TGCGCCAGCAGCCCTAGGGGGGACTTTGTTAACGAAAAACTGTTTTTT.

The rearrangement joins TRBV4-3 to TRBJ1-6; 7 bases are a match to TRBD1. The CDR3 totals 14 residues. Germline CDR1 LGHNA, CDR2 YSLEER. The ends lost 3 bases at V and 8 bases at J; junction bases unmatched: 4. The CDR3 coding sequence is TGCGCCAGCAGCCAGCCAGGGGGGGATTCACCCCTCCACTTT. Its protein is CASSQPGGDSPLHF.

This chain connects TRBV24-1 to TRBJ2-1, with 11 bases that match TRBD1. V was clipped by 5 bases and J by 9 bases; unmatched bases: 5. From germline, CDR1 is KGHDR and CDR2 SFDVKD. This CDR3 contains 14 residues. CDR3 DNA sequence: TGTGCCACCAGTGGGACAGGGGGCTTACGTGAGCAGTTCTTC. It codes for CATSGTGGLREQFF.

The chain uses TRBV6-2 or TRBV6-3 and TRBJ2-5; D uncertain. The CDR3 covers 11 residues. The germline CDR1 and CDR2 sequences are MNHEY and SVGEGT. V was cut by 6 bases and J by 8 bases, with 10 bases left in between. The CDR3, as DNA: TGTGCCAGCAGGTACGAGAGAACCCAGTACTTC. It encodes CASRYERTQYF.

The table lists this clone with a few counts. This CDR3 is missing its conserved last phenylalanine or tryptophan, likely due to a read error. Because the CDR3's place on the DNA is in doubt, the DNA is left out and the CDR3 is given as listed by TCRdb. The rearrangement links TRBV21-1 to TRBJ2-3; TRBD1, the D gene given by the table, was not confirmed from the DNA. TRBV21-1 is annotated as a pseudogene. The CDR3 contains 10 residues when both ends are counted. CDR3 region: CASSKIDIQL.

V usage is TRBV19 and J usage is TRBJ2-1; 7 positions agree with TRBD1. V shed 6 bases and J 5 bases; nucleotides not matched to a gene: 13. The CDR3 contains 16 residues. Germline values: CDR1 LNHDA, CDR2 SQIVND (reference sequence). The CDR3 nucleotides are TGTGCCAGTAGGACGAACAGGGGATCCGTCGACAATGAGCAGTTCTTC. Amino acids: CASRTNRGSVDNEQFF.

The chain carries TRBV16 and TRBJ1-5, with 8 bases aligning to TRBD1. The V gene's germline CDR1 is KGHSY and CDR2 FQNENV. The V gene end was trimmed by 6 bases and the J gene end by 7 bases; junction bases not matched to a gene: 8. The CDR3 extends over 14 amino acids. As DNA, the CDR3 is TGTGCCAGCAGTAAACAGGGGGAGCGGCAGCCCCAGCATTTT. It codes for CASSKQGERQPQHF.